These T cell receptor beta chains were read from a single sample in a study of blood T cell repertoires in COVID-19. Measured with immunoSEQ multiplex PCR; TCRdb has only the in-frame clones, and not every one. The sample lists roughly 250,000 clones; about four fifths were seen once. Input material: PBMCs or T cells enriched from blood (not recorded which). The origin of the receptors is a woman aged 35 to 49 who had been exposed to COVID-19. Each CDR3 is given with its conserved first and last residue. The order of the fields is clone size, D gene, V gene, J gene, CDR3 DNA, CDR3 protein. The D gene is left open where the match is weak. Size values are once, few and many counts, or a class for expanded clones, and some rows have none.

abundance: many; d_gene: NA; v_gene: TRBV6-5; j_gene: TRBJ2-7; CDR3nt: TGTGCCAGCAGTTACTTTCCTAAATACGAGCAGTACTTC; CDR3aa: CASSYFPKYEQYF
abundance: few; d_gene: NA; v_gene: TRBV6-5; j_gene: TRBJ1-6; CDR3nt: TGTGCCAGCGGCAATGGAGTTTGGAATTCACCCCTCCACTTT; CDR3aa: CASGNGVWNSPLHF
abundance: NA; d_gene: NA; v_gene: TRBV5-4; j_gene: TRBJ1-4; CDR3nt: TGTGCCAGCAGCCCCAGGGTGTCGAGTGAAAAACTGTTTTTT; CDR3aa: CASSPRVSSEKLFF
abundance: NA; d_gene: NA; v_gene: TRBV12-5; j_gene: TRBJ2-3; CDR3nt: TGTGCTAGTGGCAGGGATCTAACAGAGATAGATACGCAGTATTTT; CDR3aa: CASGRDLTEIDTQYF
abundance: NA; d_gene: NA; v_gene: TRBV6-5; j_gene: TRBJ1-2; CDR3nt: TGTGCCAGCAGTTCGGGACAAGCAGTTTATGGCTACACCTTC; CDR3aa: CASSSGQAVYGYTF
abundance: once; d_gene: NA; v_gene: TRBV21-1; j_gene: TRBJ1-4; CDR3nt: TGTGCCAGCAGCATAGGGGACAGGGGCAAGCGAGGGGAAAAACTGTTTTTT; CDR3aa: CASSIGDRGKRGEKLFF
abundance: NA; d_gene: NA; v_gene: TRBV18; j_gene: TRBJ1-2; CDR3nt: TGTGCCAGCTCACCACAGGAGACAGCTAACTATGGCTACACCTTC; CDR3aa: CASSPQETANYGYTF
abundance: once; d_gene: TRBD1; v_gene: TRBV3-1/TRBV3-2; j_gene: TRBJ1-1; CDR3nt: TGTGCCAGCAGCCTCCTGGGACAGATGAACACTGAAGCTTTCTTT; CDR3aa: CASSLLGQMNTEAFF
abundance: NA; d_gene: TRBD1; v_gene: TRBV28; j_gene: TRBJ2-4; CDR3nt: TGTGCCAGCAGTAACCGGGACAGGTGGTACTTC; CDR3aa: CASSNRDRWYF
abundance: NA; d_gene: TRBD1; v_gene: TRBV6-5; j_gene: TRBJ1-3; CDR3nt: TGTGCCAGCACCCCAGGGGGTCCTGGAAACACCATATATTTT; CDR3aa: CASTPGGPGNTIYF
abundance: NA; d_gene: NA; v_gene: TRBV12-3/TRBV12-4; j_gene: TRBJ2-2; CDR3nt: TGTGCCAGCAGGCTAAAGACCGGGGAGCTGTTTTTT; CDR3aa: CASRLKTGELFF
abundance: NA; d_gene: TRBD2; v_gene: TRBV29-1; j_gene: TRBJ2-2; CDR3nt: TGCAGCGCCGGGAGGTCGAACACCGGGGAGCTGTTTTTT; CDR3aa: CSAGRSNTGELFF
abundance: NA; d_gene: TRBD1; v_gene: TRBV10-3; j_gene: TRBJ2-7; CDR3nt: TGTGCCATCGGCCCGGGACAGTCCTACGAGCAGTACTTC; CDR3aa: CAIGPGQSYEQYF
abundance: NA; d_gene: TRBD1; v_gene: TRBV5-1; j_gene: TRBJ2-7; CDR3nt: TGCGCCAGCAGCTTGGGGGACAGGACCAGCTCCTACGAGCAGTACTTC; CDR3aa: CASSLGDRTSSYEQYF
abundance: NA; d_gene: TRBD1; v_gene: TRBV6-2/TRBV6-3; j_gene: TRBJ1-4; CDR3nt: TGTGCCAGCAGTCCATCGACAGGGAGCTATGAAAAACTGTTTTTT; CDR3aa: CASSPSTGSYEKLFF
abundance: NA; d_gene: TRBD1; v_gene: TRBV7-2; j_gene: TRBJ1-3; CDR3nt: TGTGCCAGCAACGAACAGGGGTCCAGAAACACCATATATTTT; CDR3aa: CASNEQGSRNTIYF
abundance: NA; d_gene: NA; v_gene: TRBV2; j_gene: TRBJ2-1; CDR3nt: TGTGCCAGCAGTCTGGTGGGACACTACAATGAGCAGTTCTTC; CDR3aa: CASSLVGHYNEQFF
abundance: NA; d_gene: TRBD1; v_gene: TRBV20-1; j_gene: TRBJ1-2; CDR3nt: TGCAGTGCTAGTGAGGGGGCCCCACCTAACTATGGCTACACCTTC; CDR3aa: CSASEGAPPNYGYTF
abundance: NA; d_gene: TRBD1; v_gene: TRBV15; j_gene: TRBJ1-1; CDR3nt: TGTGCCACCAGCCCGCCGGACAGGGAGACTGAAGCTTTCTTT; CDR3aa: CATSPPDRETEAFF
abundance: NA; d_gene: NA; v_gene: TRBV28; j_gene: TRBJ1-5; CDR3nt: TGTGCCAGCAGTTCCACGCGGGGGGATGGCAATCAGCCCCAGCATTTT; CDR3aa: CASSSTRGDGNQPQHF
abundance: NA; d_gene: NA; v_gene: TRBV19; j_gene: TRBJ2-2; CDR3nt: TGTGCCAGTAGTATTCAGGGGCAGAACACCGGGGAGCTGTTTTTT; CDR3aa: CASSIQGQNTGELFF
abundance: NA; d_gene: NA; v_gene: TRBV10-3; j_gene: TRBJ1-1; CDR3nt: TGTGCCATCAGTTCTTACACAGGGATGGATGGGACTGAAGCTTTCTTT; CDR3aa: CAISSYTGMDGTEAFF
abundance: NA; d_gene: NA; v_gene: TRBV27; j_gene: TRBJ2-5; CDR3nt: TGTGCCAGCAGTTTGAGTATCGGACTTTCATGGGAGACCCAGTACTTC; CDR3aa: CASSLSIGLSWETQYF
abundance: NA; d_gene: TRBD1; v_gene: TRBV18; j_gene: TRBJ1-5; CDR3nt: TGTGCCAGCTCAGGCGGGACAGGGTACAATCAGCCCCAGCATTTT; CDR3aa: CASSGGTGYNQPQHF
abundance: once; d_gene: TRBD2; v_gene: TRBV30; j_gene: TRBJ2-1; CDR3nt: TGTGCCTGGAGTCCGCCACTAGCGTCCAATGAGCAGTTCTTC; CDR3aa: CAWSPPLASNEQFF
abundance: NA; d_gene: TRBD1; v_gene: TRBV5-1; j_gene: TRBJ2-7; CDR3nt: TGCGCCAGCAGGGTTGCGGGGACAGGAAACTACGAGCAGTACTTC; CDR3aa: CASRVAGTGNYEQYF
abundance: NA; d_gene: TRBD1; v_gene: TRBV6-2/TRBV6-3; j_gene: TRBJ1-3; CDR3nt: TGTGCCAGCAGTTACATCATACCGGGACAGGGGAACACCATATATTTT; CDR3aa: CASSYIIPGQGNTIYF
abundance: NA; d_gene: TRBD2; v_gene: TRBV7-3; j_gene: TRBJ2-1; CDR3nt: TGTGCCAGCAGTTACGGACTAGCGGGGTTCGATGAGCAGTTCTTC; CDR3aa: CASSYGLAGFDEQFF